This T cell receptor (beta chain) appears in the sequencing data of a study of shared clonotypes between healthy human individuals. Study-wide background: The study used three CD4 naive, three CD4 memory, two CD8 naive and one CD8 memory plate per donor.

The assay was immunoSEQ multiplex PCR, and TCRdb's table has in-frame clones only and misses some. The sample carries around 2,000,000 clones, around 96% recorded once. The V end was cut by 6 bases, the J end by 0 bases, with 21 bases between. CDR1 MNHEY and CDR2 SMNVEV come from the germline V gene (reference sequence). The CDR3 length is 17 residues. CD8 cells classed as naive were CD45RO-negative and positively selected for CCR7, excluding terminally differentiated effector memory CD45RA+ cells. The source is a man between 18 and 35 years old in good health. The rearrangement uses TRBV27 and TRBJ2-7; D gene unclear. Material for sequencing was naive CD8+ T cells sorted from blood. The DNA for the CDR3 is TGTGCCAGCAGGTATCTCCACCCGGCCGGTTCCTCCTACGAGCAGTACTTC. Translated: CASRYLHPAGSSYEQYF.